This is a list of T cell receptor beta chains from one sample in a study of sequential checkpoint blockade in melanoma. Using immunoSEQ multiplex PCR, the repertoire was profiled, and TCRdb retains in-frame clones only, with some absent. Of about 9,500 clones in the sample, 73% were seen once. Specimen: CD8+ T cells sorted from blood (inferred from file names), collected from a patient given nivolumab and ipilimumab in sequence. All receptors derive from a human donor with melanoma. CDR3s include the opening cysteine and the closing phenylalanine or tryptophan. Each record gives: CDR3 length, J gene, D gene, clone size, V gene, CDR3 protein, CDR3 DNA. A D gene is named only where the DNA matches it firmly. Clone sizes are given selectively: once, few, many, or a class where the clone is expanded.

CDR3 length: 13; J gene: TRBJ1-1; D gene: NA; clone size: NA; V gene: TRBV12-5; CDR3 protein: CASGTTERKEAFF; CDR3 DNA: TGTGCTAGTGGCACTACCGAAAGAAAGGAAGCTTTCTTT
CDR3 length: 18; J gene: TRBJ2-3; D gene: TRBD2; clone size: NA; V gene: TRBV27; CDR3 protein: CASSLRTSGRVDTDTQYF; CDR3 DNA: TGTGCCAGCAGTTTACGGACTAGCGGGAGGGTCGACACAGATACGCAGTATTTT
CDR3 length: 14; J gene: TRBJ2-2; D gene: NA; clone size: NA; V gene: TRBV25-1; CDR3 protein: CASSREETTGELFF; CDR3 DNA: TGTGCCAGCAGTCGCGAGGAGACCACCGGGGAGCTGTTTTTT
CDR3 length: 14; J gene: TRBJ1-2; D gene: TRBD1; clone size: NA; V gene: TRBV7-8; CDR3 protein: CASSPAGTDYGYTF; CDR3 DNA: TGTGCCAGCAGCCCAGCCGGGACAGACTATGGCTACACCTTC
CDR3 length: 13; J gene: TRBJ1-6; D gene: NA; clone size: NA; V gene: TRBV6-4; CDR3 protein: CASSAGDNSPLHF; CDR3 DNA: TGTGCCAGCAGTGCAGGGGATAATTCACCCCTCCACTTT
CDR3 length: 15; J gene: TRBJ1-5; D gene: NA; clone size: NA; V gene: TRBV27; CDR3 protein: CASSFLGGAGQPQHF; CDR3 DNA: TGTGCCAGCAGTTTCCTGGGGGGGGCGGGTCAGCCCCAGCATTTT
CDR3 length: 16; J gene: TRBJ2-2; D gene: TRBD1; clone size: NA; V gene: TRBV25-1; CDR3 protein: CASSEGTGVGTGELFF; CDR3 DNA: TGTGCCAGCAGTGAGGGTACAGGGGTTGGCACCGGGGAGCTGTTTTTT
CDR3 length: 15; J gene: TRBJ1-2; D gene: NA; clone size: once; V gene: TRBV6-1; CDR3 protein: CASSEGLAEHYGYTF; CDR3 DNA: TGTGCCAGCAGTGAAGGGTTGGCAGAACACTATGGCTACACCTTC
CDR3 length: 15; J gene: TRBJ2-7; D gene: NA; clone size: NA; V gene: TRBV4-2; CDR3 protein: CASSQGEGSSYEQYF; CDR3 DNA: TGTGCCAGCAGCCAAGGTGAAGGGAGCTCCTACGAGCAGTACTTC
CDR3 length: 14; J gene: TRBJ2-5; D gene: NA; clone size: NA; V gene: TRBV6-5; CDR3 protein: CASSPLWSEETQYF; CDR3 DNA: TGTGCCAGCAGTCCCCTATGGTCTGAAGAGACCCAGTACTTC
CDR3 length: 13; J gene: TRBJ1-5; D gene: NA; clone size: NA; V gene: TRBV4-1; CDR3 protein: CASGGSGNQPQHF; CDR3 DNA: TGCGCCAGCGGGGGGTCTGGCAATCAGCCCCAGCATTTT
CDR3 length: 12; J gene: TRBJ1-2; D gene: TRBD1; clone size: NA; V gene: TRBV6-1; CDR3 protein: CASSDVETGNTF; CDR3 DNA: TGTGCCAGCAGTGACGTTGAGACAGGGAACACCTTC
CDR3 length: 15; J gene: TRBJ1-4; D gene: NA; clone size: NA; V gene: TRBV5-1; CDR3 protein: CASSLEGVLYEKLFF; CDR3 DNA: TGCGCCAGCAGCTTGGAGGGGGTTTTATATGAAAAACTGTTTTTT
CDR3 length: 18; J gene: TRBJ1-1; D gene: TRBD1; clone size: NA; V gene: TRBV19; CDR3 protein: CASSPGGGGRLGNTEAFF; CDR3 DNA: TGTGCCAGTAGCCCCGGTGGAGGGGGCCGACTTGGGAACACTGAAGCTTTCTTT
CDR3 length: 18; J gene: TRBJ1-2; D gene: TRBD1; clone size: NA; V gene: TRBV29-1; CDR3 protein: CSVEDQGGQEKRGYGYTF; CDR3 DNA: TGCAGCGTTGAAGATCAAGGGGGACAGGAAAAAAGGGGGTATGGCTACACCTTC
CDR3 length: 17; J gene: TRBJ2-3; D gene: TRBD2; clone size: few; V gene: TRBV7-9; CDR3 protein: CASSLKASGGLGNTQYF; CDR3 DNA: TGTGCCAGCAGCTTAAAGGCTAGCGGGGGCCTAGGGAATACGCAGTATTTT
CDR3 length: 14; J gene: TRBJ2-1; D gene: TRBD2; clone size: NA; V gene: TRBV19; CDR3 protein: CASSGTSGYNEQFF; CDR3 DNA: TGTGCCAGTAGTGGGACTAGCGGCTACAATGAGCAGTTCTTC
CDR3 length: 17; J gene: TRBJ2-3; D gene: TRBD1; clone size: NA; V gene: TRBV7-9; CDR3 protein: CASSPRSDRGIADTQYF; CDR3 DNA: TGTGCCAGCAGTCCAAGGTCGGACAGGGGGATCGCAGATACGCAGTATTTT
CDR3 length: 14; J gene: TRBJ1-5; D gene: NA; clone size: NA; V gene: TRBV5-8; CDR3 protein: CASSLKQGYQPQHF; CDR3 DNA: TGTGCCAGCAGCTTAAAACAGGGTTATCAGCCCCAGCATTTT
CDR3 length: 17; J gene: TRBJ2-1; D gene: TRBD2; clone size: NA; V gene: TRBV7-9; CDR3 protein: CASSAKPTSEGYNEQFF; CDR3 DNA: TGTGCCAGCAGCGCCAAACCAACTAGCGAGGGCTACAATGAGCAGTTCTTC
CDR3 length: 13; J gene: TRBJ1-1; D gene: TRBD1; clone size: NA; V gene: TRBV9; CDR3 protein: CASSLTGGPEAFF; CDR3 DNA: TGTGCCAGCAGCCTGACAGGGGGACCTGAAGCTTTCTTT
CDR3 length: 16; J gene: TRBJ1-3; D gene: NA; clone size: few; V gene: TRBV14; CDR3 protein: CASSPRGLGYGNTIYF; CDR3 DNA: TGTGCCAGCAGCCCCCGAGGGTTGGGGTATGGAAACACCATATATTTT
CDR3 length: 16; J gene: TRBJ1-1; D gene: TRBD1; clone size: NA; V gene: TRBV10-1; CDR3 protein: CASSQDRTGPNTEAFF; CDR3 DNA: TGCGCCAGCAGTCAGGACCGGACAGGACCGAACACTGAAGCTTTCTTT